This T cell receptor beta chain emerged from a study of naive and memory T cell subsets. The trim removed 4 bases at V and 4 bases at J, leaving 3 bases unmatched. Germline CDR1 is MDHEN and CDR2 is SYDVKM. The CDR3 is 15 amino acids. CMV status came from CD4+ T cell IFNgamma after overnight CMV lysate stimulation of fresh PBMCs. Sorting gates: effector memory CD45RA-CD27-, EMRA CD45RA+CD27-. Two oligonucleotides, mixed equimolar, formed the beta constant-region primer covering TRBC1 and TRBC2. Nested alpha and beta constant-region primers with the SP2 primer drove four PCR rounds on ligated cDNA. An oligonucleotide with the SP2 primer and a 12-nucleotide UMI was ligated to the cDNA 3' end. One entry per CDR3 protein, called by TCRdb with MiXCR from the UMI-ligation and nested PCR reads. The sample comprises roughly 8,000 distinct CDR3 sequences, around 28% of which are singletons, and approximately 63% rests with the top ten.

The sequencing input was CD8+ TEMRA cells from blood. Subset specified: effector memory re-expressing CD45RA, CD45RA+ CD27-. This rearrangement joins TRBV28 to TRBJ2-1, with 11 nucleotides matching TRBD2. The TCR comes from a human donor in good health. In DNA, the CDR3 is TGTGCCAGCAGTTCTCTAGCGGGGGGTTACAATGAGCAGTTCTTC. Protein: CASSSLAGGYNEQFF.